Listed here are 13 T cell receptor beta chains from one sample, sequenced in a study of T cell responses to AZD1222 COVID-19 vaccine. Sequencing used immunoSEQ multiplex PCR; TCRdb keeps in-frame clones, though not all of them. The table shows over 70,000 clones, with around 85% occurring only once. Sequencing was performed on peripheral blood, taken on day 0 of AZD1222 vaccination. The receptors here all came from an adult in good health.

In its sample, this clone was seen once. V gene TRBV5-8 combines with J gene TRBJ1-2; D is ambiguous. Germline-derived CDR1 and CDR2 are SGHTS and YDEGEE. Trimming removed 4 bases from V and 2 bases from J, with 24 bases in between. This CDR3 is 18 amino acids long. CDR3 region: CASSPPFYRWQGNYGYTF. The CDR3 nucleotides read TGTGCCAGCAGCCCGCCCTTTTATCGGTGGCAAGGGAACTATGGCTACACCTTC.

The chain links TRBV7-9 to TRBJ2-5; a weak D match, TRBD2 (6 bases). Germline CDR1 SEHNR, CDR2 FQNEAQ (reference sequence). The CDR3 extends over 15 amino acids. V lost 2 bases, J lost 2 bases, and 12 bases lay in between. This chain's CDR3 is CASSLRLGSQETQYF. The CDR3 DNA sequence: TGTGCCAGCAGCTTACGACTAGGAAGTCAAGAGACCCAGTACTTC.

V and J are TRBV4-1 and TRBJ1-2; 7 nucleotides align to TRBD1. This CDR3 is built from 15 residues. Trimming cost V 4 bases and J 2 bases; bases outside gene matches: 7. The germline V gene encodes CDR1 MGHRA and CDR2 YSYEKL. The CDR3 region is CASSLDRRLNYGYTF. Written as DNA, the CDR3 is TGCGCCAGCAGCCTGGACAGGAGGCTAAACTATGGCTACACCTTC.

This clone came up once. The rearrangement uses TRBV20-1 and TRBJ2-3; D unresolved. Germline V lookup: CDR1 DFQATT, CDR2 SNEGSKA (reference sequence). This CDR3 is 11 amino acids long. CDR3 region: CSGSSTDTQYF. The CDR3 nucleotides are TGCAGCGGCTCTAGCACAGATACGCAGTATTTT.

The chain carries TRBV25-1 and TRBJ1-3; 7 bases align to TRBD1. This CDR3 region has 14 residues. V was clipped by 4 bases and J by 4 bases; unmatched bases: 4. CDR1 MGHDK and CDR2 SYGVNS come from the germline V gene. CDR3 sequence reads: CASSGRGYGNTIYF. The CDR3 nucleotides read TGTGCCAGCAGTGGCAGGGGGTACGGAAACACCATATATTTT. Variable domain in full (rest from reference TRBV25-1 and TRBJ1-3): EADIYQTPRYLVIGTGKKITLECSQTMGHDKMYWYQQDPGMELHLIHYSYGVNSTEKGDLSSESTVSRIRTEHFPLTLESARPSHTSQYLCASSGRGYGNTIYFGEGSWLTVV.

V and J are TRBV9 and TRBJ2-1, with D perhaps matching TRBD2 (5 bases). Germline V gene sequence: CDR1 SGDLS, CDR2 YYNGEE. Trimming removed 3 bases from V and 4 bases from J, with 8 bases in between. There are 13 residues in the CDR3. In DNA form, the CDR3 reads TGTGCCAGCAGCGGTGGAGGTTACAATGAGCAGTTCTTC. Translating it yields CASSGGGYNEQFF.

This sequence joins TRBV19 and TRBJ2-4; a possible D gene is TRBD2 (5 bases). The V gene's germline CDR1 is LNHDA and CDR2 SQIVND (reference sequence). The V end was cut by 6 bases, the J end by 1 base, with 10 bases between. This CDR3 is built from 14 residues. CDR3: CASRSGVAKNIQYF. DNA of the CDR3: TGTGCCAGTAGATCCGGGGTTGCCAAAAACATTCAGTACTTC.

The chain employs TRBV4-2 and TRBJ2-3, with a tentative D call TRBD2 (5 bases). Germline V lookup: CDR1 LGHNA, CDR2 YNFKEQ. This CDR3 contains 15 residues. The V and J ends lost 0 bases and 7 bases respectively, with 14 bases between them. The CDR3 bases are TGTGCCAGCAGCCAAGATAGCGAGGTTCTAAATACGCAGTATTTT. It is translated as CASSQDSEVLNTQYF.

The genes are TRBV10-2 and TRBJ2-1; the D is unclear. CDR1 is WSHSY and CDR2 is SAAADI in the germline V gene. The V end was cut by 5 bases, the J end by 6 bases, with 8 bases between. The CDR3 has 12 residues. The CDR3: CASSTMINEQFF. In nucleotides, the CDR3 is TGCGCCAGCAGTACGATGATCAATGAGCAGTTCTTC.

The chain has TRBV19 and TRBJ1-2, with D tentatively TRBD1 (6 bases). V was trimmed by 6 bases and J by 5 bases, leaving 16 bases between them. Germline assignment: CDR1 LNHDA and CDR2 SQIVND (reference sequence). The length of the CDR3 is 14 residues. DNA of the CDR3: TGTGCCAGTAGCGCCCACAGGGCGGGGTATGGCTACACCTTC. Residues: CASSAHRAGYGYTF. The full variable domain, in which reference TRBV19 and TRBJ1-2 provide the parts outside the CDR3, is DGGITQSPKYLFRKEGQNVTLSCEQNLNHDAMYWYRQDPGQGLRLIYYSQIVNDFQKGDIAEGYSVSREKKESFPLTVTSAQKNPTAFYLCASSAHRAGYGYTFGSGTRLTVV.

This rearrangement joins TRBV2 to TRBJ1-3; D unclear. V lost 2 bases and J lost 4, with 9 bases in between. The germline V gene encodes CDR1 SNHLY and CDR2 FYNNEI. The CDR3 contains 14 residues. For the CDR3, the DNA is TGTGCCAGCAGTGAATTGGCTGCCGGAAACACCATATATTTT. Protein: CASSELAAGNTIYF.

The chain combines TRBV7-9 with TRBJ2-7; TRBD2 matches at 10 bases. V lost 5 bases to trimming and J lost 2 bases; unmatched junction nucleotides: 18. The CDR3 contains 19 residues. Germline loops: CDR1 SEHNR, CDR2 FQNEAQ (reference sequence). Here the CDR3 reads CASSLPGRSPGLATYEQYF. The CDR3 nucleotides read TGTGCCAGCAGCCTCCCCGGCCGGAGCCCGGGACTAGCGACCTACGAGCAGTACTTC.

The V gene is TRBV6-4, the J gene TRBJ2-3; possibly TRBD1 or TRBD2 for D (5 bases each). CDR1 is MRHNA, CDR2 SNTAGT, per germline. The CDR3 loop spans 18 amino acids. Trimming stripped 6 bases from V and 0 bases from J, with 22 bases between. Written as DNA, the CDR3 is TGTGCCAGCAGAACAACCGCCGGGACCGGCATTAGCACAGATACGCAGTATTTT. Its protein product is CASRTTAGTGISTDTQYF.